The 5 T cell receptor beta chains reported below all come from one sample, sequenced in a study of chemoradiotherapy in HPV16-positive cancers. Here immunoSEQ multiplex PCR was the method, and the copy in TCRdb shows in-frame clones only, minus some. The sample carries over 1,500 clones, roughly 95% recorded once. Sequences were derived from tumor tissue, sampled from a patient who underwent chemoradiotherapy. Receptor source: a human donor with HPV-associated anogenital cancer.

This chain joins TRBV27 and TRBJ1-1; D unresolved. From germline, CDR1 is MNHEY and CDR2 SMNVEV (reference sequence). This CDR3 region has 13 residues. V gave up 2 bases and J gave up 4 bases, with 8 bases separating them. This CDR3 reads CASSLAKGTEAFF. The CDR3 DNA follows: TGTGCCAGCAGTTTAGCTAAGGGCACTGAAGCTTTCTTT.

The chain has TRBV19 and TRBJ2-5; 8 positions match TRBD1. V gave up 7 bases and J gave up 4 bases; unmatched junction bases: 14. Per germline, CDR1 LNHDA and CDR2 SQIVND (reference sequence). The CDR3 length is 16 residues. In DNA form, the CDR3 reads TGTGCCAGTACCCCATCCCGGACAGGGCGCGGAGAGACCCAGTACTTC. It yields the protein CASTPSRTGRGETQYF.

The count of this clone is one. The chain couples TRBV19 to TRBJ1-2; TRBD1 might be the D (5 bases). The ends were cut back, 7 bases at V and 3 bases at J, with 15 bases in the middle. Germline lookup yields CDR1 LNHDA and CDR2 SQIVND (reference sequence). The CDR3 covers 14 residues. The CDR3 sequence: CASIEGRDDYGYTF. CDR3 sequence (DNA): TGTGCCAGTATTGAGGGCAGGGACGACTATGGCTACACCTTC.

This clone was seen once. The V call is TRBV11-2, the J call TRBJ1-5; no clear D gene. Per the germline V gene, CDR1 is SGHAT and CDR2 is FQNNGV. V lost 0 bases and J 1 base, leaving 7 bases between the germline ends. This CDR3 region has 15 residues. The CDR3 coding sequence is TGTGCCAGCAGCTTAGATCTCCAGAGCAATCAGCCCCAGCATTTT. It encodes CASSLDLQSNQPQHF. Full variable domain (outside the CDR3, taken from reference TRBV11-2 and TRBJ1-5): EAGVAQSPRYKIIEKRQSVAFWCNPISGHATLYWYQQILGQGPKLLIQFQNNGVVDDSQLPKDRFSAERLKGVDSTLKIQPAKLEDSAVYLCASSLDLQSNQPQHFGDGTRLSIL.

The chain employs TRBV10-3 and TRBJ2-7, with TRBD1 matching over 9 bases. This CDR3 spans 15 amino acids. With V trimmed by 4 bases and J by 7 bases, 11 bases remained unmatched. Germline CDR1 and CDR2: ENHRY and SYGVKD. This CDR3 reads CAISASGQGSGEQYF. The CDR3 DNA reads TGTGCCATCAGTGCTTCGGGACAGGGTTCGGGGGAGCAGTACTTC.